This TCR beta chain was sequenced during a study of T cell responses to AZD1222 COVID-19 vaccine. At the level of the study: Second-dose schedules of about 4 or about 12 weeks were combined. Regarding the study as a whole: AZD1222 recipients seropositive at baseline numbered only six or seven.

Sequencing used immunoSEQ multiplex PCR; TCRdb keeps in-frame clones, though not all of them. The sample carries around 100,000 clones, 88% recorded once. With 3 bases removed from V and 6 bases from J, the gap between germline ends came to 8 bases. The CDR3 is 11 amino acids. CDR1 and CDR2 (germline): GTSNPN, SVGIG (reference sequence). This clone is a singleton in its sample. What it binds is unknown. The sequences come from peripheral blood, collected on day 0 of AZD1222 vaccination. The chain combines TRBV30 with TRBJ1-1; no clear D gene. The sequence was collected from an adult in good health. CDR3 region: CAWRDPSEAFF. The CDR3 DNA sequence: TGTGCCTGGAGAGACCCGTCTGAAGCTTTCTTT.